These 8 T cell receptor beta chains came from one sample sequenced in a study of cytomegalovirus exposure and HLA in healthy donors. Use of 60 Vbeta and 13 Jbeta primers characterized the PCR. Sequenced by immunoSEQ multiplex PCR; TCRdb stores in-frame clones only, minus some. The sample includes 200,000 or so clones, about 86% of them seen just once. Material for sequencing was PBMCs. The origin of the receptors is a woman between 18 and 30 years old in good health and CMV-seropositive.

The genes are TRBV10-3 and TRBJ1-6, with 10 bases matching TRBD1. Per the germline V gene, CDR1 is ENHRY and CDR2 is SYGVKD. The CDR3 is 15 residues long. V was clipped by 5 bases and J by 7 bases; unmatched bases: 5. CDR3 bases: TGTGCCATCAGTCGAGGGACAGGGGAAAATTCACCCCTCCACTTT. It specifies CAISRGTGENSPLHF.

As regards this clone: This same CDR3 is encoded by further DNA sequences in the sample. The chain is built from TRBV10-3 and TRBJ2-7; tentative D call: TRBD1 (5 bases). Germline V gives CDR1 ENHRY, CDR2 SYGVKD. Trimming took 5 bases from V and 2 from J, leaving 10 bases between them. CDR3 length: 13 residues. CDR3: CAISLGQAYEQYF. CDR3 sequence (DNA): TGTGCCATCAGTTTGGGGCAGGCCTACGAGCAGTACTTC.

The V gene is TRBV4-1, the J gene TRBJ2-3; D gene uncertain. Germline values: CDR1 MGHRA, CDR2 YSYEKL. This CDR3 is built from 15 residues. Trimming removed 1 base from V and 0 bases from J, with 8 bases in between. DNA of the CDR3: TGCGCCAGCAGCCAAGTGGCCGTGAGCACAGATACGCAGTATTTT. It codes for CASSQVAVSTDTQYF.

The V call is TRBV28, the J call TRBJ2-1, with 12 bases lining up with TRBD2. From germline, CDR1 is MDHEN and CDR2 SYDVKM. CDR3 length: 15 residues. After removal of 4 bases from V and 10 bases from J, the junction contained 8 bases not matched to a gene. The DNA of the CDR3 is TGTGCCAGCAGTTCCCGGACTAGCGGGGTTGGCGAGCAGTTCTTC. It encodes CASSSRTSGVGEQFF. Drawing the rest from reference TRBV28 and TRBJ2-1, the complete variable domain is DVKVTQSSRYLVKRTGEKVFLECVQDMDHENMFWYRQDPGLGLRLIYFSYDVKMKEKGDIPEGYSVSREKKERFSLILESASTNQTSMYLCASSSRTSGVGEQFFGPGTRLTVL.

V usage is TRBV28 and J usage is TRBJ2-3; 12 bases map to TRBD2. With V trimmed by 5 bases and J by 2 bases, 8 bases remained unmatched. Germline assignment: CDR1 MDHEN and CDR2 SYDVKM. The CDR3 has 17 amino acids. This CDR3 is CASSPQLAGGSTDTQYF. Written as DNA, the CDR3 is TGTGCCAGCAGTCCACAACTAGCGGGGGGTTCCACAGATACGCAGTATTTT.

This chain joins TRBV11-3 and TRBJ2-5; D gene uncertain. The V gene lost 1 base and the J gene lost 5 bases, with 5 bases spanning the gap. Germline V gives CDR1 SGHNT, CDR2 YENEEA. The CDR3 has 12 amino acids. The CDR3 region is CASSLGAETQYF. Written as DNA, the CDR3 is TGTGCCAGCAGCTTAGGCGCTGAGACCCAGTACTTC.

In regard to this clone: The junction does not match germline at one end; this may be a read error. The chain couples TRBV19 to TRBJ2-1, with a weak D call TRBD2 (7 bases). CDR1 is LNHDA and CDR2 is SQIVND in the germline V gene (reference sequence). This CDR3 region has 12 residues. CDR3 protein: CASSIRGGPVVF. DNA for the CDR3: TGTGCCAGTAGTATCCGCGGGGGCCCAGTAGTCTTC.

The rearrangement links TRBV29-1 to TRBJ2-1, with D perhaps TRBD1 (6 bases). Germline V gene data show CDR1 as SQVTM and CDR2 as ANQGSEA. The CDR3 is 11 amino acids. V was cut by 2 bases and J by 12 bases, with 11 bases left in between. In nucleotides, the CDR3 is TGCAGCGTTGAAAGAGGGGGTGGGCAGTTCTTC. Protein product: CSVERGGGQFF.